The T cell receptor (beta chain) described here comes from a study of blood T cell repertoires in COVID-19. Profiled with immunoSEQ multiplex PCR; TCRdb holds only in-frame clones, not every one. The sample holds some 110,000 clones, 80% to 90% seen once. The trim removed 8 bases at V and 4 bases at J, leaving 1 base unmatched. The CDR3 runs 11 residues. The germline V gene has CDR1 MNHEY and CDR2 SMNVEV (reference sequence). The receptor's source is a man in his sixties with acute or convalescent COVID-19. This chain connects TRBV27 to TRBJ1-2; 7 bases align to TRBD1. Material for sequencing was peripheral blood. CDR3 bases: TGTGCCAGCGGGACAGTCTATGGCTACACCTTC. As protein: CASGTVYGYTF.